Below, 14 T cell receptor beta chains from the same sample are listed, as sequenced in a study of T cell repertoires in cytomegalovirus infection. TCRdb ran MiXCR on the reads and lists one entry per CDR3 protein. In the table there are roughly 720,000 distinct CDR3 sequences, roughly 35% of which are singletons. Sample: PBMCs. The receptor set was obtained from a human donor in good health (CMV status not recorded). Some clones in this sample may be carry-over from other donors' samples.

On this clonotype: The conserved phenylalanine or tryptophan is not found at the CDR3 terminus, so this likely reflects a read error. This rearrangement joins TRBV7-2 to TRBJ2-7; D remains unclear. The V gene lost 5 bases and the J gene lost 3 bases, with 11 bases spanning the gap. From germline, CDR1 is SGHTA and CDR2 FQGNSA. The CDR3 has 13 residues. The CDR3, as DNA: TGTGCCAGCAGCCTAGGGTGGGGCTACGAGCAGTACTGC. This encodes CASSLGWGYEQYC.

A note on this clonotype: This sequence may be a read error, since a much larger clone differs from it by one base. CDR3 sequence reads: CASSLVLGVVSNPPQHF. CDR3 DNA sequence: TGTGCCAGCAGCTTAGTTCTAGGGGTAGTAAGCAATCCGCCCCAGCATTTT. This chain uses TRBV7-2 with TRBJ1-5, with a tentative D call TRBD1 (5 bases). Germline-derived CDR1 and CDR2 are SGHTA and FQGNSA. The CDR3 contains 17 residues.

V and J are TRBV30 and TRBJ1-2; tentative D call: TRBD1 (5 bases). Germline V CDR1 and CDR2: GTSNPN, SVGIG (reference sequence). The CDR3 extends over 16 amino acids. V lost 2 bases and J lost 4, with 20 bases in between. CDR3 DNA sequence: TGTGCCTGGAGTTCTGACCTGGGGGGGTTTAGCTATGGCTACACCTTC. The encoded protein is CAWSSDLGGFSYGYTF.

This clonotype was observed a single time. The rearrangement uses TRBV19 and TRBJ2-1, with 7 bases identical to TRBD2. CDR1 is LNHDA and CDR2 is SQIVND in the germline V gene (reference sequence). This CDR3 is 14 amino acids long. V dropped 3 bases and J dropped 3; count of bases not matched to a gene: 2. DNA of the CDR3: TGTGCCAGTAGTATGGAGCGGGACTACAATGAGCAGTTCTTC. Translated, it gives CASSMERDYNEQFF.

Remarks on this clonotype: Here the CDR3 omits its conserved ending phenylalanine or tryptophan, so a read error is the likely source. Because the CDR3's place on the DNA is in doubt, the DNA is left out and the CDR3 is given as listed by TCRdb. The rearrangement uses TRBV6-5 and TRBJ1-1. The CDR3 totals 13 residues, both ends included. Germline V gene lookup returns CDR1 MNHEY and CDR2 SVGAGI. The CDR3 loop is CASIYSVDTESFL.

The chain uses TRBV29-1 and TRBJ2-4; D remains ambiguous. Germline V gives CDR1 SQVTM, CDR2 ANQGSEA. V gave up 6 bases and J gave up 0 bases, with 6 bases separating them. The CDR3 is 12 amino acids. CDR3 sequence (DNA): TGCAGCGTGTCCCTAGCCAAAAACATTCAGTACTTC. Translated: CSVSLAKNIQYF.

The rearrangement uses TRBV28 and TRBJ2-7; D uncertain. The CDR3 loop spans 15 amino acids. Germline V gene lookup returns CDR1 MDHEN and CDR2 SYDVKM. Trimming left V 3 bases short and J 1 base short, with 13 bases between. The CDR3 here is CASSLRPGRSYEQYF. For the CDR3, the DNA is TGTGCCAGCAGTTTGCGCCCAGGCAGGTCCTACGAGCAGTACTTC.

About this clonotype: The CDR3 ends on some other residue instead of the conserved phenylalanine or tryptophan, so this is likely a read error. The chain employs TRBV28 and TRBJ2-7; the D gene could be TRBD1 or TRBD2 (5 bases each). There are 14 residues in the CDR3. Trimming shortened V by 4 bases and J by 2 bases, and 12 bases separated the two germline ends. In germline, CDR1 is MDHEN, CDR2 SYDVKM. CDR3 DNA: TGTGCCAGCAGTTCCATCAGAGGGGCCTACGAGCAGTACTTA. The encoded protein is CASSSIRGAYEQYL.

As regards this clonotype: The junction and the germline gene differ at one end; a read error may be behind it. The chain is built from TRBV7-2 and TRBJ2-2; D is tentatively TRBD1 or TRBD2 (5 bases each). This CDR3 spans 15 amino acids. Germline V gene data show CDR1 as SGHTA and CDR2 as FQGNSA. CDR3 loop: CASSVGARLTGDLFF. Written as DNA, the CDR3 is TGTGCCAGCAGCGTAGGGGCCCGTTTGACCGGGGATCTGTTTTTT.

This clonotype was seen only a few times. The CDR3 bases are TGCGCCAGCAGCCAACCCGGGACAGGGTTGCTAGCCAAAAACATTCAGTACTTC. Protein sequence: CASSQPGTGLLAKNIQYF. V is TRBV4-1 and J is TRBJ2-4; 9 bases fit TRBD1. V was clipped by 2 bases and J by 0 bases; unmatched bases: 8. CDR3 length: 18 amino acids. CDR1 MGHRA and CDR2 YSYEKL come from the germline V gene.

In its sample, this clonotype was seen a few times. The chain combines TRBV19 with TRBJ1-6; perhaps TRBD1 as D (5 bases). The CDR3 has 14 residues. Germline V gene sequence: CDR1 LNHDA, CDR2 SQIVND (reference sequence). V gave up 2 bases and J gave up 7 bases, with 9 bases separating them. The CDR3, as DNA: TGTGCCAGTAGTATAACCGGGGGAAATTCACCCCTCCACTTT. Its translation: CASSITGGNSPLHF.

Notes on this clonotype: The junction shows a germline mismatch at one end, possibly a read error. This chain uses TRBV27 with TRBJ2-7; D may be TRBD1 (5 bases). This CDR3 has 13 amino acids. The germline V gene encodes CDR1 MNHEY and CDR2 SMNVEV (reference sequence). The CDR3 DNA sequence: TGTGCCAGCAGTTTAAATAGGGGAAACGAGCCGTACTTC. It is translated as CASSLNRGNEPYF.

V is TRBV7-2 and J is TRBJ2-1, with D perhaps matching TRBD2 (5 bases). Germline V gives CDR1 SGHTA, CDR2 FQGNSA. The CDR3 loop spans 15 amino acids. The V and J ends lost 2 bases and 8 bases respectively, with 16 bases between them. CDR3 coding DNA: TGTGCCAGCAGCTTAAGAGTGGATAGCGACGATGAGCAGTTCTTC. Protein: CASSLRVDSDDEQFF.

In this sample, this clonotype turned up a few times. The chain couples TRBV6-1 to TRBJ2-7; 9 nucleotides agree with TRBD1. The CDR3 extends over 14 amino acids. Looked up from germline, CDR1 is MNHNS and CDR2 is SASEGT. J was trimmed by 3 bases and V by 3 bases; bases with no gene match: 3. Here the CDR3 DNA reads TGTGCCAGCAGTGACAGGACAGGGGTCTACGAGCAGTACTTC. Translating it yields CASSDRTGVYEQYF.